A single sample gave rise to the 30 T cell receptor beta chains below, sequenced in a study of cytomegalovirus exposure and HLA in healthy donors. PCR involved 60 Vbeta and 13 Jbeta primers. The data were produced by immunoSEQ multiplex PCR, yet TCRdb's version contains in-frame clones alone and is incomplete. The data contain over 95,000 clones, around 77% of them singletons. The sequencing sample was made of PBMCs. All receptors derive from a woman aged 25 to 39 in good health and CMV-seropositive.

The gene calls are TRBV5-4 and TRBJ2-2; 14 nucleotides match TRBD2. After removal of 3 bases from V and 0 bases from J, the junction contained 1 base not matched to a gene. Per germline, CDR1 SGHNT and CDR2 YYREEE (reference sequence). The length of the CDR3 is 17 residues. Here the CDR3 reads CASSWGLAGANTGELFF. The CDR3 DNA sequence: TGTGCCAGCAGCTGGGGACTAGCGGGGGCGAACACCGGGGAGCTGTTTTTT.

This clone was counted once. This sequence joins TRBV9 and TRBJ2-6; 7 bases agree with TRBD1. V was pared by 3 bases and J by 3 bases, with 3 bases of the junction left unmatched. Germline V lookup: CDR1 SGDLS, CDR2 YYNGEE. The CDR3 is 15 residues long. CDR3 amino acids: CASSDGTDGANVLTF. The DNA of the CDR3 is TGTGCCAGCAGCGATGGGACAGATGGGGCCAACGTCCTGACTTTC. Looking up the rest from reference TRBV9 and TRBJ2-6 gives the full variable domain: DSGVTQTPKHLITATGQRVTLRCSPRSGDLSVYWYQQSLDQGLQFLIQYYNGEERAKGNILERFSAQQFPDLHSELNLSSLELGDSALYFCASSDGTDGANVLTFGAGSRLTVL.

This chain uses TRBV12-5 with TRBJ1-6; no reliable D call. Germline-derived CDR1 and CDR2 are LGHNT and FRNRAP. The V end was cut by 6 bases, the J end by 7 bases, with 10 bases between. The CDR3 has 13 residues. Here the CDR3 DNA reads TGTGCTAGTGGATCCGAGGTAAATTCACCCCTCCACTTT. Translation gives CASGSEVNSPLHF.

This clone has a single count. Other DNA sequences within the sample encode an identical CDR3. The J gene is TRBJ2-1, the V gene TRBV29-1, with 7 bases identical to TRBD1. Trimming cost V 6 bases and J 1 base; bases outside gene matches: 3. The CDR3 loop spans 13 amino acids. The germline V gene has CDR1 SQVTM and CDR2 ANQGSEA. DNA of the CDR3: TGCAGCGTCCGACAGGGATCCTACAATGAGCAGTTCTTC. Encoded protein: CSVRQGSYNEQFF.

This clone was counted between two and nine times. The chain recombines TRBV5-1 with TRBJ1-1, with 7 bases fitting TRBD1. Germline V gene lookup returns CDR1 SGHRS and CDR2 YFSETQ. The V and J ends lost 0 bases and 2 bases, in that order; junction bases with no gene match: 7. There are 16 residues in the CDR3. CDR3 residues: CASSLGPRDRNTEAFF. The CDR3 coding sequence is TGCGCCAGCAGCTTGGGGCCCCGGGACAGAAACACTGAAGCTTTCTTT.

Only a few counts were recorded for this clone. J is TRBJ1-5 and V is TRBV6-5; D gene ambiguous. The CDR3 consists of 14 residues. The germline V gene has CDR1 MNHEY and CDR2 SVGAGI. V was cut by 2 bases and J by 2 bases, with 7 bases left in between. In DNA, the CDR3 is TGTGCCAGCAGTTACCGATCAGGCAATCAGCCCCAGCATTTT. Translated: CASSYRSGNQPQHF.

This clone was detected only once. This sequence joins TRBV10-3 and TRBJ2-7; tentative D call: TRBD2 (6 bases). Germline assignment: CDR1 ENHRY and CDR2 SYGVKD. Trimming took 7 bases from V and 3 from J, leaving 13 bases between them. This CDR3 has 13 residues. The CDR3 loop is CAIMGGSGYEQYF. The DNA for the CDR3 is TGTGCCATCATGGGAGGATCGGGCTACGAGCAGTACTTC.

This chain links TRBV5-5 with TRBJ2-3; maybe TRBD1 (5 bases). Germline V gives CDR1 SGHKS, CDR2 YYEKEE (reference sequence). This CDR3 has 17 amino acids. V was cut by 0 bases and J by 1 base, with 15 bases left in between. The CDR3 sequence: CASSLDRPNQGTDTQYF. CDR3 bases: TGTGCCAGCAGCTTGGACAGGCCTAACCAGGGCACAGATACGCAGTATTTT.

V usage is TRBV5-1 and J usage is TRBJ2-6, with D uncertain. Germline V CDR1 and CDR2: SGHRS, YFSETQ. The CDR3 covers 16 residues. Trimming left V 2 bases short and J 0 bases short, with 9 bases between. CDR3 sequence: CASSFTENSGANVLTF. CDR3 coding DNA: TGCGCCAGCAGCTTTACAGAAAACTCTGGGGCCAACGTCCTGACTTTC.

The V call is TRBV10-1, the J call TRBJ1-3, with no clear D. The CDR3 is 13 residues long. The V end lost 2 bases, the J end lost 3 bases, and 5 bases lay between the germline ends. In germline, CDR1 is WNHNN, CDR2 SYGVQD (reference sequence). The CDR3 is CASSENGGNTIYF. The CDR3 coding sequence is TGCGCCAGCAGTGAGAACGGTGGAAACACCATATATTTT.

The V and J genes are TRBV5-1 and TRBJ2-7; no definite D call. Germline V gene data show CDR1 as SGHRS and CDR2 as YFSETQ. The V end lost 0 bases, the J end lost 4 bases, and 8 bases lay between the germline ends. The CDR3 covers 13 residues. In DNA, the CDR3 is TGCGCCAGCAGCTTGGGGTCGGTTTACGAGCAGTACTTC. As protein: CASSLGSVYEQYF.

This chain's CDR3 is CAWTRTTNEKLFF. DNA of the CDR3: TGTGCCTGGACGCGCACAACTAATGAAAAACTGTTTTTT. This rearrangement joins TRBV30 to TRBJ1-4; D gene unclear. Germline V gives CDR1 GTSNPN, CDR2 SVGIG (reference sequence). The length of the CDR3 is 13 residues. Trimming removed 4 bases at V and 0 bases at J, with 6 bases between.

The chain links TRBV7-2 to TRBJ2-7, with a weak D call TRBD2 (5 bases). Germline V gene lookup returns CDR1 SGHTA and CDR2 FQGNSA. The CDR3 has 15 residues. V was pared by 1 base and J by 2 bases, with 12 bases between. The CDR3 DNA follows: TGTGCCAGCAGCTTAGTTACGGGGTCGGCCTACGAGCAGTACTTC. This translates into CASSLVTGSAYEQYF.

V gene TRBV25-1 combines with J gene TRBJ2-1, with D tentatively TRBD2 (5 bases). CDR3 size: 14 residues. V was trimmed by 6 bases and J by 5 bases, leaving 14 bases between them. Per the germline V gene, CDR1 is MGHDK and CDR2 is SYGVNS. The CDR3 coding sequence is TGTGCCAGCAGCCTACCGGGATGGGACAATGAGCAGTTCTTC. Protein: CASSLPGWDNEQFF.

This clone was detected once. The same CDR3 also results from other DNA sequences found in this sample. The chain has TRBV6-1 and TRBJ1-2; D perhaps matches TRBD1 (5 bases). V lost 8 bases and J 7 bases, leaving 11 bases between the germline ends. Germline V gene lookup returns CDR1 MNHNS and CDR2 SASEGT. The CDR3 has 11 residues. DNA for the CDR3: TGTGCCAGCCGAAGGGACTCTGGCTACACCTTC. Translated, it gives CASRRDSGYTF.

This clone was picked up a small number of times. The chain carries TRBV19 and TRBJ1-2; tentative D call: TRBD1 (6 bases). V gave up 3 bases and J gave up 4 bases, with 18 bases separating them. Germline CDR1 and CDR2: LNHDA and SQIVND (reference sequence). This CDR3 is 16 amino acids long. CDR3 DNA sequence: TGTGCCAGTAGTATCCAAAACACAGGGAATACCTATGGCTACACCTTC. Translating it yields CASSIQNTGNTYGYTF.

The CDR3 loop reads CASTDPRGSYTF. In DNA form, the CDR3 reads TGCGCCAGCACCGACCCCAGGGGAAGCTACACCTTC. J is TRBJ1-2 and V is TRBV10-2; D possibly corresponds to TRBD1 (6 bases). Germline CDR1 WSHSY, CDR2 SAAADI. The CDR3 length is 12 residues. Trimming took off 7 bases at V and 9 bases at J, with 15 bases between the two ends.

This clone was seen a handful of times. The CDR3 region has the DNA TGCGCCAGCAGTGAGAGGCAGGGAAGAACTGAAGCTTTCTTT. Its protein is CASSERQGRTEAFF. The V gene is TRBV10-1, the J gene TRBJ1-1; weak D call: TRBD1 (5 bases). Germline CDR1 is WNHNN and CDR2 is SYGVQD (reference sequence). V was cut by 2 bases and J by 5 bases, with 12 bases left in between. The CDR3 consists of 14 residues.

Only a few counts were recorded for this clone. The rearrangement links TRBV19 to TRBJ1-5; D gene unclear. This CDR3 contains 16 residues. V shed 6 bases and J shed 3 bases, with 18 bases lying between them. Germline values: CDR1 LNHDA, CDR2 SQIVND (reference sequence). The chain's CDR3 is CASRPARLDYNQPQHF. The CDR3 DNA reads as TGTGCCAGTAGACCCGCCCGACTCGATTACAATCAGCCCCAGCATTTT.

The J gene is TRBJ2-1, the V gene TRBV10-3, with D possibly matching TRBD2 (7 bases). Deletions cut 8 bases from V and 5 bases from J, with 16 bases between. The CDR3 spans 14 residues. Germline assignment: CDR1 ENHRY and CDR2 SYGVKD. The CDR3 DNA reads as TGTGCCATCCTAAGTGGGGGGGGGCACAATGAGCAGTTCTTC. Residues: CAILSGGGHNEQFF.

The genes are TRBV6-5 and TRBJ1-1; D not resolved. The CDR3 sequence is 14 residues long. Trimming removed 2 bases at V and 0 bases at J, with 7 bases between. Germline V lookup: CDR1 MNHEY, CDR2 SVGAGI. CDR3 sequence: CASSYAEMNTEAFF. The CDR3 region has the DNA TGTGCCAGCAGTTACGCCGAGATGAACACTGAAGCTTTCTTT.

This rearrangement joins TRBV5-4 to TRBJ2-3; TRBD1 matches at 8 bases. Trimming took 4 bases from V and 3 from J; bases not matched to a gene: 7. Germline V lookup: CDR1 SGHNT, CDR2 YYREEE (reference sequence). The CDR3 contains 15 residues. This chain's CDR3 is CASSADRAATDTQYF. The CDR3 DNA reads as TGTGCCAGCAGCGCGGACAGGGCGGCTACAGATACGCAGTATTTT.

The chain has TRBV30 and TRBJ2-3; perhaps TRBD2 as D (8 bases). The CDR3 spans 18 residues. Germline values: CDR1 GTSNPN, CDR2 SVGIG (reference sequence). Deletions cut 0 bases from V and 3 bases from J, with 22 bases between. The CDR3 DNA reads as TGTGCCTGGAGTGTGAAGGCGGGAGGTCAGGGGGGGACAGATACGCAGTATTTT. Its protein is CAWSVKAGGQGGTDTQYF.

The table lists this clone with a few counts. One end of the junction does not line up with germline, which may come from a read error. This sequence joins TRBV2 and TRBJ2-7, with TRBD1 as a possible D gene (7 bases). In germline, CDR1 is SNHLY, CDR2 FYNNEI. The CDR3 extends over 13 amino acids. The CDR3: CACSEEGAYEQYF. CDR3 DNA sequence: TGTGCCTGCAGTGAGGAGGGGGCATACGAGCAGTACTTC.

The CDR3 nucleotides are TGTGCCAGCAGCCAACCGACTGGCTACGAGCAGTACTTC. Translating it yields CASSQPTGYEQYF. This chain uses TRBV28 with TRBJ2-7; D is undetermined. V lost 6 bases and J lost 3, with 12 bases in between. The V gene's germline CDR1 is MDHEN and CDR2 SYDVKM. The CDR3 runs 13 residues.

The chain employs TRBV6-6 and TRBJ2-7, with TRBD1 as a possible D gene (6 bases). Trimming took 7 bases from V and 3 from J, leaving 22 bases between them. This CDR3 is built from 16 residues. Germline lookup yields CDR1 MNHNY and CDR2 SVGAGI (reference sequence). The CDR3 DNA is TGTGCCAGCACCCACGGGGACACTTCGAACCTCTACGAGCAGTACTTC. Encoded protein: CASTHGDTSNLYEQYF.

This clone has only one observation. The chain joins TRBV29-1 to TRBJ2-1, with TRBD2 matching over 7 bases. The V and J ends lost 4 bases and 4 bases, in that order; junction bases with no gene match: 4. The CDR3 totals 13 residues. CDR1 SQVTM and CDR2 ANQGSEA come from the germline V gene. CDR3 nucleotide sequence: TGCAGCGTTGCAGCGGGACCTTACAATGAGCAGTTCTTC. Protein sequence: CSVAAGPYNEQFF.

This rearrangement joins TRBV7-3 to TRBJ2-1; possibly TRBD1 for D (5 bases). V was shortened by 5 bases and J by 9 bases, with 11 bases between the two germline ends. The CDR3 spans 12 residues. The germline CDR1 and CDR2 sequences are SGHTA and FQGTGA. The CDR3 bases are TGTGCCAGCAGCGGGGCTACTGGTGAGCAGTTCTTC. This translates into CASSGATGEQFF.

This chain connects TRBV5-5 to TRBJ2-2; weak D call: TRBD1 (6 bases). CDR3 length equals 15 residues. Germline V lookup: CDR1 SGHKS, CDR2 YYEKEE (reference sequence). Trimming removed 4 bases from V and 1 base from J, with 11 bases in between. The CDR3 reads CASSPGQLNTGELFF. In nucleotides, the CDR3 is TGTGCCAGCAGCCCAGGACAGCTGAACACCGGGGAGCTGTTTTTT.

The V and J genes are TRBV2 and TRBJ1-1; 12 bases agree with TRBD1. Looked up from germline, CDR1 is SNHLY and CDR2 is FYNNEI. The CDR3 contains 18 residues. V trimming: 6 bases; J trimming: 0 bases; junction bases outside the gene matches: 11. The CDR3 sequence: CASRAGTGGAGMNTEAFF. CDR3 nucleotides: TGTGCCAGCAGAGCCGGGACAGGGGGCGCCGGGATGAACACTGAAGCTTTCTTT.